The clone carrying this TCR beta chain showed up many times. Using its own MiXCR run on the 5' RACE reads, TCRdb lists one record per CDR3 protein. The sample shows some 54,000 distinct CDR3 sequences, around 11% of them seen only once. This entry comes from a study of neurological immune-mediated disorders. Trimming removed 6 bases from V and 1 base from J; junction bases left unmatched: 8. Germline V gene sequence: CDR1 DFQATT, CDR2 SNEGSKA (reference sequence). The CDR3 extends over 15 amino acids. Time point of the sample: longitudinal time-point 1 (baseline). Specimen: PBMCs. This receptor was obtained from a male donor with HTLV-1-associated myelopathy (HAM/TSP). V usage is TRBV20-1 and J usage is TRBJ2-3; 9 bases are shared with TRBD2. In DNA, the CDR3 is TGCAGTGCCGACATACTAGCGGGCCGCACAGATACGCAGTATTTT. Translated: CSADILAGRTDTQYF.